This entry features one T cell receptor beta chain sequence. Its antigen is currently unknown. This entry belongs to a study of yellow fever vaccine responses in identical twins. Study-wide results and caveats: Reportedly, the T cell response mounted by twins to vaccine seemed partly convergent, partly personalized.

Germline V gene sequence: CDR1 LNHDA, CDR2 SQIVND (reference sequence). V gave up 0 bases and J gave up 1 base, with 9 bases separating them. The CDR3 contains 15 residues. TCRdb ran MiXCR on the RT-PCR reads and lists one entry per CDR3 protein. The data hold approximately 33,000 distinct CDR3 sequences, with roughly three fifths observed a single time. This rearrangement joins TRBV19 to TRBJ1-1; D is unclear. The receptor's source is a woman between 18 and 30 years old who received the yellow fever vaccine. The specimen comprised T cells from blood (PBMCs), unsorted or a sorted subset (not recorded which), sampled before or after yellow fever vaccination (not recorded which). The CDR3: CASSIDRLQNTEAFF. The DNA of the CDR3 is TGTGCCAGTAGTATAGATCGACTGCAGAACACTGAAGCTTTCTTT.